This T cell receptor (beta chain) emerged from a study of cytomegalovirus exposure and HLA in healthy donors. Findings and caveats of the study: Among donors in an Asian-associated ancestry cluster, a later analysis reportedly found fewer N-insertions than the roughly 680-donor mean. According to an earlier analysis, most TCR beta V segments yielded productive rearrangements about 87% or about 30% of the time. A later examination showed that TCR association rates differed by HLA locus, with DRB1 most and HLA-C fewest.

The CDR3 has 13 amino acids. CDR1 and CDR2 from the germline V gene are GTSNPN and SVGIG (reference sequence). The PCR was carried out with 60 Vbeta primers and 13 Jbeta primers. The assay was immunoSEQ multiplex PCR, and TCRdb's table has in-frame clones only and misses some. Of around 110,000 clones in the sample, approximately 70% were seen once. These donors, healthy bone marrow donors, were studied. With respect to this clone: The antigen is unknown.

The receptor comes from a man aged 25-45 years in good health and CMV-seropositive. Sequencing was done on a sample of PBMCs. V gene TRBV30 combines with J gene TRBJ2-7, with D perhaps matching TRBD2 (6 bases). The DNA for the CDR3 is TGTGTCCTCCAGATGGGGGAGGCAGGAGAGCAGTACGTC. It encodes CVLQMGEAGEQYV.